This T cell receptor (beta chain) was sequenced for a study of tissue T cells after allogeneic stem cell transplantation. The study, taken as a whole, reports: Blood and spleen captured only part of the tissue TCR repertoire. The patient cohort was small and clinically heterogeneous, with limited sampling depth. Across patients, clones rarely overlapped, yet motif clusters were shared tissue-specifically.

The repertoire was sequenced with immunoSEQ multiplex PCR; TCRdb's copy has only in-frame clones and lacks some. Of 5,000 or so clones listed, 30% to 35% are singletons. A word on this clone: Its antigen remains unidentified. Each gene name is a mouse one. The missing CDR3 end, 1 residue past where the read stops, is filled in from the germline J gene.

The time point denotes: mouse harvest day 14 after allogeneic transplant. Tail vein injection delivered 10^7 T-cell-depleted bone marrow cells and 10^6 splenic CD5+ T cells. This mouse GVHD model was MHC-mismatched B6 to BALB/c, profiled day 7 or 14. The ends were cut back, 3 bases at V and 4 bases at J, with 3 bases in the middle. Germline lookup yields CDR1 SNHLY and CDR2 FYNGKV (reference sequence). This CDR3 has 11 residues. Specimen: skin. The receptor was derived from a female BALB/c mouse given C57BL/6 T cells with graft-versus-host disease after an allogeneic hematopoietic cell transplant. The genes are TRBV3 and TRBJ1-1; D is uncertain. The covered CDR3 bases are TGTGCCAGCAGCTTGCGCACAGAAGTCTTC. Translated: CASSLRTEVF. The CDR3 in full is CASSLRTEVFF.